This note documents a single T cell receptor beta chain sequence. What it recognizes is unknown. Multiplex touch-down PCR with TRB-A/B primers amplified rearranged V-D-J TRB sequences. In TCRdb, the multiplex PCR reads were re-called with MiXCR into one record per CDR3 protein. The sample yields thousands of distinct CDR3 sequences, less than 65% seen once. The length of the CDR3 is 15 residues. Trimming at V came to 2 bases and at J to 2 bases, leaving 1 base not matched to a gene. Germline V gene sequence: CDR1 SGHAT, CDR2 FQNNGV. The data originate from a study of T cell repertoires in aging, cancer and after chemotherapy. The study, taken as a whole, reports: Age-matched healthy donors had significantly more diverse, less clonal blood TCR repertoires than untreated cancer patients.

Peripheral blood genomic DNA, not sorted cells or RNA, was the template. The receptor was isolated from a human donor with a solid tumor. This rearrangement joins TRBV11-2 to TRBJ2-7; 12 bases fit TRBD2. The source material was blood. The CDR3 DNA sequence: TGTGCCAGCAGCTTAACTAGCGGGGGGACCTACGAGCAGTACTTC. Protein: CASSLTSGGTYEQYF.